The source of this T cell receptor beta chain is a study of shared clonotypes between healthy human individuals. Study-level information: Two women and a few men aged 18 to 49 served as donors. Study results and caveats: Non-shared clonotypes had lower generation probabilities than clonotypes shared by all four sorted-subset donors.

With regard to this clone: Its specificity is not known.

The germline gives CDR1 MRHNA, CDR2 SNTAGT. Germline trimming cut 8 bases from V and 6 bases from J; bases unmatched to any gene: 1. CDR3 length equals 11 residues. An even split of each subset's genomic DNA across several immunoSEQ plates was performed. The data were produced by immunoSEQ multiplex PCR, yet TCRdb's version contains in-frame clones alone and is incomplete. The sample lists more than 2,000,000 clones, just over 90% occurring once. The specimen was naive CD4+ T cells from PBMCs. Documented subset: CD45RA+ positively selected. The chain is built from TRBV6-4 and TRBJ2-3; 8 bases match TRBD2. The origin of this receptor is a man between 18 and 35 years old in good health. Some clones in this sample may be carry-over from other donors' samples. The chain's CDR3 is CASASGDTQYF. CDR3 DNA sequence: TGTGCCAGCGCTAGCGGGGATACGCAGTATTTT.